A selection of T cell receptor beta chains follows, all from one sample in a study of cytomegalovirus exposure and HLA in healthy donors. Clones were sequenced by immunoSEQ multiplex PCR, and TCRdb holds only the in-frame ones, with some missing. The sample holds about 200,000 clones, 65% to 90% seen once. Sequencing used PBMCs. The receptors derive from a woman aged 25 to 39 in good health and CMV-seropositive. Each CDR3 is given with its conserved first and last residue.

V gene: TRBV5-1
J gene: TRBJ1-3
CDR3 protein: CASSLQGQKNTIYF

V gene: TRBV19
J gene: TRBJ1-1
CDR3 protein: CASTKKTAGNTEAFF

V gene: TRBV6-1
J gene: TRBJ2-1
CDR3 protein: CASRLDREYNEQFF

V gene: TRBV25-1
J gene: TRBJ2-7
CDR3 protein: CASSEWVGGEQYF

V gene: TRBV5-1
J gene: TRBJ2-7
CDR3 protein: CASSSRDFLIYEQYF

V gene: TRBV27
J gene: TRBJ2-2
CDR3 protein: CASSWPYTGELFF

V gene: TRBV7-3
J gene: TRBJ2-1
CDR3 protein: CASSPRTSGSYNEQFF

V gene: TRBV6-1
J gene: TRBJ1-2
CDR3 protein: CASEDSGGGGYTF

V gene: TRBV10-3
J gene: TRBJ1-1
CDR3 protein: CAAKPQNTEAFF

V gene: TRBV14
J gene: TRBJ1-1
CDR3 protein: CASSQDRALNTEAFF

V gene: TRBV5-1
J gene: TRBJ2-5
CDR3 protein: CASSQLARPETQYF

V gene: TRBV2
J gene: TRBJ2-3
CDR3 protein: CASSPSTDTQYF

V gene: TRBV6-1
J gene: TRBJ1-1
CDR3 protein: CASSRQGALNTEAFF

V gene: TRBV2
J gene: TRBJ2-3
CDR3 protein: CASSERFLSGRIHF

V gene: TRBV4-2
J gene: TRBJ1-2
CDR3 protein: CASSQDQRTGKYYGYTF

V gene: TRBV18
J gene: TRBJ2-7
CDR3 protein: CASSSGAYEQYF

V gene: TRBV9
J gene: TRBJ1-2
CDR3 protein: CASSDIQGFSRPYGYTF

V gene: TRBV25-1
J gene: TRBJ1-1
CDR3 protein: CASTKGTEAFF